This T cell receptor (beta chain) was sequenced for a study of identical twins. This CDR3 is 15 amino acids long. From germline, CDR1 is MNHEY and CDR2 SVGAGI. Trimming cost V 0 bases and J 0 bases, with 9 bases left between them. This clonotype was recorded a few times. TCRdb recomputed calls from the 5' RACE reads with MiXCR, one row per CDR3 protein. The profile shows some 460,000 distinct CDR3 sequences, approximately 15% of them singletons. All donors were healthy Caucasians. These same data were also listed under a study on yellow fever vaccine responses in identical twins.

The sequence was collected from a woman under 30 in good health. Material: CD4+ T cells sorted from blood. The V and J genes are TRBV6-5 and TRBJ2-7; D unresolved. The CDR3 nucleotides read TGTGCCAGCAGTTACTCAGGGTCAAGCTCCTACGAGCAGTACTTC. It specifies CASSYSGSSSYEQYF.